This T cell receptor (beta chain) came from a study of Ad26.COV2.S vaccination and SARS-CoV-2 variants. The treatment is: roughly 20 received Ad26.COV2.S at low or high dose, single or two shots; roughly five received placebo; per-sample allocation not given. The investigators took samples on day 63 after the first vaccine or placebo injection. The protocol was immunoSEQ multiplex PCR, while the TCRdb copy is restricted to in-frame clones and leaves out a portion. The data show hundreds of thousands of clones, approximately 90% seen once. Germline CDR1 reads SEHNR; CDR2 reads FQNEAQ (reference sequence). Germline trimming cut 1 base from V and 0 bases from J; bases unmatched to any gene: 0. CDR3 length equals 17 residues. Note on this clone: Its antigen is undetermined.

Study-wide findings and caveats: Those who received the vaccine showed greater spike-specific TCR breadth than those given placebo.

J is TRBJ2-3 and V is TRBV7-9; 14 bases line up with TRBD2. The specimen comprised peripheral blood, sampled in a trial of Ad26.COV2.S vaccine versus placebo. This TCR was recovered from a person between 18 and 65 years old who received the Ad26.COV2.S COVID-19 vaccine or a placebo. CDR3 sequence reads: CASSLGTSGGSTDTQYF. The CDR3 bases are TGTGCCAGCAGCTTAGGGACTAGCGGGGGGAGCACAGATACGCAGTATTTT.